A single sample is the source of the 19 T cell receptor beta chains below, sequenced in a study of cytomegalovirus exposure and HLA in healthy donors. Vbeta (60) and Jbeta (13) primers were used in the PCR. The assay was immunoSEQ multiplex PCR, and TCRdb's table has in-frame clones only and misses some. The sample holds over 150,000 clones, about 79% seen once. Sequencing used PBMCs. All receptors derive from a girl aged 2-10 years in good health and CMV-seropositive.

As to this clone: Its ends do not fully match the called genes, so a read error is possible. This CDR3 reads CASNADRGGPYGQYF. The DNA of the CDR3 is TGTGCCAGCAACGCGGACAGGGGAGGTCCCTACGGGCAGTACTTC. This chain connects TRBV5-4 to TRBJ2-7; TRBD1 matches at 9 bases. The CDR3 sequence is 15 residues long. The germline gives CDR1 SGHNT, CDR2 YYREEE (reference sequence).

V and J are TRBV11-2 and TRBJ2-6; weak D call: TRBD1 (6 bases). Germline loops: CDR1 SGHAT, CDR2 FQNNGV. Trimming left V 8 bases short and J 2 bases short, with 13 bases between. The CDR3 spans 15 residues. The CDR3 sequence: CASSGAYAGANVLTF. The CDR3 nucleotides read TGTGCCAGCTCAGGGGCGTACGCTGGGGCCAACGTCCTGACTTTC. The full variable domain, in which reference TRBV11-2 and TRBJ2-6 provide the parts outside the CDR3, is EAGVAQSPRYKIIEKRQSVAFWCNPISGHATLYWYQQILGQGPKLLIQFQNNGVVDDSQLPKDRFSAERLKGVDSTLKIQPAKLEDSAVYLCASSGAYAGANVLTFGAGSRLTVL.

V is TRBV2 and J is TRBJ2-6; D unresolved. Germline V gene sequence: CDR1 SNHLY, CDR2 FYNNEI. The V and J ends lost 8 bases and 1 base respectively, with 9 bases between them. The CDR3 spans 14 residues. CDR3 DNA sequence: TGTGCCAGCCGACTGGAGTCTGGGGCCAACGTCCTGACTTTC. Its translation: CASRLESGANVLTF.

In nucleotides, the CDR3 is TGCGCCAGCAGCCTGTTGGGACAGGGCAATCAGCCCCAGCATTTT. Protein product: CASSLLGQGNQPQHF. The chain recombines TRBV5-1 with TRBJ1-5, with 8 bases identical to TRBD1. This CDR3 spans 15 amino acids. Germline values: CDR1 SGHRS, CDR2 YFSETQ. V shed 4 bases, J shed 2 bases, and the junction held 5 bases outside the gene matches.

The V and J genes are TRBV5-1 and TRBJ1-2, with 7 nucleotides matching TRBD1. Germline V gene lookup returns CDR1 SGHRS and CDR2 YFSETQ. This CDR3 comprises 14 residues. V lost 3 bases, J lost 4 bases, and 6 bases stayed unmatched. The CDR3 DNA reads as TGCGCCAGCAGCTCTCAGGGGGACAGCTATGGCTACACCTTC. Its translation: CASSSQGDSYGYTF.

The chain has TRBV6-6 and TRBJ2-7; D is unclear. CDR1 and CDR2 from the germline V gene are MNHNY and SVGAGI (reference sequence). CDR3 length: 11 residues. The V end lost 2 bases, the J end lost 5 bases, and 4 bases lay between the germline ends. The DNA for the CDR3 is TGTGCCAGCAGTTACATCGACGAGCAGTACTTC. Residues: CASSYIDEQYF.

Here the CDR3 reads CAGTGGREQYF. The CDR3 nucleotides are TGTGCCGGCACAGGGGGCCGCGAGCAGTACTTC. This chain uses TRBV2 with TRBJ2-7; TRBD1 agrees at 9 bases. The V gene's germline CDR1 is SNHLY and CDR2 FYNNEI. J lost 6 bases, V lost 11 bases, and 5 bases had no gene match. This CDR3 region has 11 residues. Based on the CDR3 plus reference TRBV2 and TRBJ2-7, the full variable domain is EPEVTQTPSHQVTQMGQEVILRCVPISNHLYFYWYRQILGQKVEFLVSFYNNEISEKSEIFDDQFSVERPDGSNFTLKIRSTKLEDSAMYFCAGTGGREQYFGPGTRLTVT.

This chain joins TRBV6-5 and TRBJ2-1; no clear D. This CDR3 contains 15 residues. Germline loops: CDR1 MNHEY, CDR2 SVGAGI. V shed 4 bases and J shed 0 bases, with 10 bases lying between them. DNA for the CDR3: TGTGCCAGCAGTTTTTCCGTGAGCTCCTACAATGAGCAGTTCTTC. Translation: CASSFSVSSYNEQFF.

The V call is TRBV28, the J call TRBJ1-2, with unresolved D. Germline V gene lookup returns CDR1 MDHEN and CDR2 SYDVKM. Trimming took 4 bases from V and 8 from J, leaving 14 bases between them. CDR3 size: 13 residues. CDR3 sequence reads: CASSYDLAGGYTF. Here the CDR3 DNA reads TGTGCCAGCAGTTATGACCTAGCTGGGGGCTACACCTTC.

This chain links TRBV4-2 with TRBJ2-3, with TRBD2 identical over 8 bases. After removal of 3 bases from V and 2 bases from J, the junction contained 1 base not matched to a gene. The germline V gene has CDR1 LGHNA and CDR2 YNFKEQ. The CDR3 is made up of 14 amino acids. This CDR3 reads CASSQGLVTDTQYF. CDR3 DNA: TGTGCCAGCAGCCAGGGACTAGTCACAGATACGCAGTATTTT.

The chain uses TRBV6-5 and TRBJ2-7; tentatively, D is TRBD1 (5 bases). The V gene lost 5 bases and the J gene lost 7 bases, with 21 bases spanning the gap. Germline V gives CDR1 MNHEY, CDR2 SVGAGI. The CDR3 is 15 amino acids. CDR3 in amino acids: CASSTLRTRAWEQYF. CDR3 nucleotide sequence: TGTGCCAGCAGTACCCTACGGACACGGGCGTGGGAGCAGTACTTC.

CDR3 nucleotides: TGCGCCAGCACCCTGGGAGTCGATACCTACGAGCAGTACTTC. The encoded protein is CASTLGVDTYEQYF. V gene TRBV4-1 combines with J gene TRBJ2-7; TRBD2 is a possible D gene (5 bases). Trimming removed 7 bases from V and 2 bases from J, with 15 bases in between. This CDR3 has 14 residues. Germline V gene lookup returns CDR1 MGHRA and CDR2 YSYEKL.

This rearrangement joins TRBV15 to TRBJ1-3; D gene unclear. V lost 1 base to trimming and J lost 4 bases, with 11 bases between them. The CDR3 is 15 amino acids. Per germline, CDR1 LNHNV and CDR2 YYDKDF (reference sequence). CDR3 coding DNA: TGTGCCACCAGCAGAGGAGAAGAGAAAGGAAACACCATATATTTT. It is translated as CATSRGEEKGNTIYF. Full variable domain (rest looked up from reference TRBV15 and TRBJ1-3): DAMVIQNPRYQVTQFGKPVTLSCSQTLNHNVMYWYQQKSSQAPKLLFHYYDKDFNNEADTPDNFQSRRPNTSFCFLDIRSPGLGDTAMYLCATSRGEEKGNTIYFGEGSWLTVV.

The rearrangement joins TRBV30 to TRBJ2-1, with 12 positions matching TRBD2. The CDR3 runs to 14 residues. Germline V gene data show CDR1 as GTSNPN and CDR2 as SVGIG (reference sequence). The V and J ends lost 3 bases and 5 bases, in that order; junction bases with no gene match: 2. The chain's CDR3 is CAWRRLAGDNEQFF. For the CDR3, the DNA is TGTGCCTGGAGAAGACTAGCGGGAGACAATGAGCAGTTCTTC.

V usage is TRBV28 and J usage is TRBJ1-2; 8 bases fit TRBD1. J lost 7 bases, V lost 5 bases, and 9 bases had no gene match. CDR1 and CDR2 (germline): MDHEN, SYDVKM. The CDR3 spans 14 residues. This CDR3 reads CASSKNQGAGGYTF. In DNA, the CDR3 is TGTGCCAGCAGTAAAAACCAGGGGGCGGGTGGCTACACCTTC.

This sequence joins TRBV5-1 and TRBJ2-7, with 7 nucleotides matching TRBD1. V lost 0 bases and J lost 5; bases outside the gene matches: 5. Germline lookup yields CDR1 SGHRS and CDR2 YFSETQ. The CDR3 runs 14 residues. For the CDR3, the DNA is TGCGCCAGCAGCTTGGAGGGACAGCTGGACGAGCAGTACTTC. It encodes CASSLEGQLDEQYF.

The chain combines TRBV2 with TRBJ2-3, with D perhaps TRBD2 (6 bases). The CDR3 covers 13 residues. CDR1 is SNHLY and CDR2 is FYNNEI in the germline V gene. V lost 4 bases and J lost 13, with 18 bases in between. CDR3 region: CASSVGDFKREYF. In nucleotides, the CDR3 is TGTGCCAGCAGTGTAGGGGACTTCAAAAGGGAGTATTTT.

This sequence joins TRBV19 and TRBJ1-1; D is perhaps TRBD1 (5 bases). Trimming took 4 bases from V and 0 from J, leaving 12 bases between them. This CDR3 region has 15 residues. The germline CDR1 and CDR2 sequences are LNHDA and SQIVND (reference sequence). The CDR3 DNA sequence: TGTGCCAGTAGTAGGAGACAGCCCATGAACACTGAAGCTTTCTTT. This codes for CASSRRQPMNTEAFF.

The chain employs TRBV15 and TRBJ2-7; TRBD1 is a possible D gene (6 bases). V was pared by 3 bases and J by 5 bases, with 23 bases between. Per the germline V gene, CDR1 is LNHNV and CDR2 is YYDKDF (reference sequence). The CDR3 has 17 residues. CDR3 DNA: TGTGCCACCAGCAGCAGGGTTGACAGGCGGTTTCAGGACGAGCAGTACTTC. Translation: CATSSRVDRRFQDEQYF.